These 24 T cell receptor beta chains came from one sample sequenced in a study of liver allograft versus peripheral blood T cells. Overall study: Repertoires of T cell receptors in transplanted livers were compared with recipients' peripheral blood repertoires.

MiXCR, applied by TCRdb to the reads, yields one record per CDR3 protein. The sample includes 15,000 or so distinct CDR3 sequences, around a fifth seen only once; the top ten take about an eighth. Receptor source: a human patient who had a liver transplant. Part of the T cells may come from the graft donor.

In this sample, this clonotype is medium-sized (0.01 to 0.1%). CDR3 amino acids: CATSVRRGLAGTYEQYF. The CDR3 DNA is TGTGCCACCAGCGTAAGACGGGGTCTAGCGGGTACCTACGAGCAGTACTTC. The chain carries TRBV15 and TRBJ2-7, with 8 positions matching TRBD2. This CDR3 is built from 17 residues. Germline lookup yields CDR1 LNHNV and CDR2 YYDKDF (reference sequence). The J segment lost 2 bases and the V segment lost 5 bases, leaving 14 bases of the junction unmatched.

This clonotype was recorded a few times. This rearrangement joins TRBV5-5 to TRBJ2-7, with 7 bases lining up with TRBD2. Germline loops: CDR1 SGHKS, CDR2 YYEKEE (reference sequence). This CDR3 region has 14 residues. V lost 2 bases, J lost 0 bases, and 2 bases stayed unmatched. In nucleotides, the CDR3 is TGTGCCAGCAGCTTCGGGGGGTACTCCTACGAGCAGTACTTC. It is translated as CASSFGGYSYEQYF.

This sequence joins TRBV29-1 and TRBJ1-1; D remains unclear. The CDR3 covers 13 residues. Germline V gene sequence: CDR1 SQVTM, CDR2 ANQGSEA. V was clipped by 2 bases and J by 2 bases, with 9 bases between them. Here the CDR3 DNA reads TGCAGCGTTGAAACTCTCGCTAACACTGAAGCTTTCTTT. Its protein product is CSVETLANTEAFF. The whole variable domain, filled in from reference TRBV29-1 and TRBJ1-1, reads SAVISQKPSRDICQRGTSLTIQCQVDSQVTMMFWYRQQPGQSLTLIATANQGSEATYESGFVIDKFPISRPNLTFSTLTVSNMSPEDSSIYLCSVETLANTEAFFGQGTRLTVV.

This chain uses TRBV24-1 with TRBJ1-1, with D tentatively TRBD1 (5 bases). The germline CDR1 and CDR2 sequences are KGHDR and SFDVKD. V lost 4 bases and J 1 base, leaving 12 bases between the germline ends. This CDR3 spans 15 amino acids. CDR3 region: CATSDQGKGNTEAFF. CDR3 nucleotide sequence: TGTGCCACCAGTGACCAGGGAAAGGGGAACACTGAAGCTTTCTTT.

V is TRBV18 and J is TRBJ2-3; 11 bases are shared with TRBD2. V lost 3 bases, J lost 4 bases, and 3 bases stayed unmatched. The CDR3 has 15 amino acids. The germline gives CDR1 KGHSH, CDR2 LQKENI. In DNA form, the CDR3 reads TGTGCCAGCTCACCTACTAGCGGGAGCTCAGATACGCAGTATTTT. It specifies CASSPTSGSSDTQYF.

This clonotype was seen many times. For the CDR3, the DNA is TGTGCCAGTAGTCGAGCGAGGGGGACAGGGGGCTTCACTGAAGCTTTCTTT. Translation gives CASSRARGTGGFTEAFF. V gene TRBV19 combines with J gene TRBJ1-1; 12 bases fit TRBD1. Looked up from germline, CDR1 is LNHDA and CDR2 is SQIVND (reference sequence). Trimming took 5 bases from V and 4 from J; bases not matched to a gene: 11. This CDR3 has 17 residues.

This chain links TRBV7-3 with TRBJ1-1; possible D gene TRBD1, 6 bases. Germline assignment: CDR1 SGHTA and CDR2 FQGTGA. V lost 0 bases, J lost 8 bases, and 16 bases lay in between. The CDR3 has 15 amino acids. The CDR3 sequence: CASSLTGGRGREAFF. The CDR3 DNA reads TGTGCCAGCAGCTTAACAGGTGGCAGGGGACGAGAAGCTTTCTTT.

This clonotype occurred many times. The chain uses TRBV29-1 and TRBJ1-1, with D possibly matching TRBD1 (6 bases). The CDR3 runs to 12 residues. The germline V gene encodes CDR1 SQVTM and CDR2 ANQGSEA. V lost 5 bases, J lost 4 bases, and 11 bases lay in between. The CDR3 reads CSVQGLFTEAFF. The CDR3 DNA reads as TGCAGCGTTCAGGGGCTTTTCACTGAAGCTTTCTTT.

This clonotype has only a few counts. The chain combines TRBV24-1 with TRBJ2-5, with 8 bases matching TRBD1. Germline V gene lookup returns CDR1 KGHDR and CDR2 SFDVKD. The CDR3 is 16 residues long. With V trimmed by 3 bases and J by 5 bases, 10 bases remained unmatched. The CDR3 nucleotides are TGTGCCACCAGTGATATCCGGGGCAGGGGGCGGGAGACCCAGTACTTC. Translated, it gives CATSDIRGRGRETQYF.

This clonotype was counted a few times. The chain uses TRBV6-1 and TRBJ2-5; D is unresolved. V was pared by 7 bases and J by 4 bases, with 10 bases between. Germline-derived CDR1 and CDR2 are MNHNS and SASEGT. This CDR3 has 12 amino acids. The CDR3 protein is CASIWDSETQYF. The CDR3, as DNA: TGTGCCAGCATCTGGGATTCAGAGACCCAGTACTTC.

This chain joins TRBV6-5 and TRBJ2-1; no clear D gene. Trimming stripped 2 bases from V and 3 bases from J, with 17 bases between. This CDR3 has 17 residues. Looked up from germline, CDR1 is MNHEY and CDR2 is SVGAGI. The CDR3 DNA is TGTGCCAGCAGTTACCAGTCCGGCGGTTGGGGCTACAATGAGCAGTTCTTC. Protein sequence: CASSYQSGGWGYNEQFF.

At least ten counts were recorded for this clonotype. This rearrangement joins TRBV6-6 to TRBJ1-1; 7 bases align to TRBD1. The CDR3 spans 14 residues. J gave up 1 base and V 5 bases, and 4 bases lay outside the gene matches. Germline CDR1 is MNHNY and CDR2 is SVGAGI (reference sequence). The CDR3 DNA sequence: TGTGCCAGCAGTCCCGGACAGGAGAACACTGAAGCTTTCTTT. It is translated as CASSPGQENTEAFF.

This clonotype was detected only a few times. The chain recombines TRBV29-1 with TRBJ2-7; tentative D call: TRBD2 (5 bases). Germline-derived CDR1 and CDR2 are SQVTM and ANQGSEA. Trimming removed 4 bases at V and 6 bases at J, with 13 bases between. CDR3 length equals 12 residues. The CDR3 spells CSVGVNGVEQYF. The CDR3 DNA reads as TGCAGCGTTGGAGTAAACGGGGTCGAGCAGTACTTC.

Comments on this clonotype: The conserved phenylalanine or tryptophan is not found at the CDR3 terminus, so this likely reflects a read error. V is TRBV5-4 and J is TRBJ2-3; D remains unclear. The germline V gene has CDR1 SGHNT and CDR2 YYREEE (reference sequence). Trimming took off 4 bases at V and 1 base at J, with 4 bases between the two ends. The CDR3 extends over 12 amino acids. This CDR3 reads CASSPGTDTQYI. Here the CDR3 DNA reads TGTGCCAGCAGCCCTGGCACAGATACGCAGTATATT.

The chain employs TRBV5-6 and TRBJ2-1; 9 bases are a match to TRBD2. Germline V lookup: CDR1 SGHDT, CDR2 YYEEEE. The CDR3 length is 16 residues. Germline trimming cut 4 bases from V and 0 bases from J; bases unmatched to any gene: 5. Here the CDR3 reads CASSAGGPSSYNEQFF. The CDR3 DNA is TGTGCCAGCAGCGCGGGGGGGCCTAGCTCCTACAATGAGCAGTTCTTC. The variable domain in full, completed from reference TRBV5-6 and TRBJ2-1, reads DAGVTQSPTHLIKTRGQQVTLRCSPKSGHDTVSWYQQALGQGPQFIFQYYEEEERQRGNFPDRFSGHQFPNYSSELNVNALLLGDSALYLCASSAGGPSSYNEQFFGPGTRLTVL.

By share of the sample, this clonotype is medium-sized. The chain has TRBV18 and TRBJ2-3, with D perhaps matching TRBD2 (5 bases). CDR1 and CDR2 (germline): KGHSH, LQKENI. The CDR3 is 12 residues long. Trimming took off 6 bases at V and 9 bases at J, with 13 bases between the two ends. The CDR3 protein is CASSQWGETQYF. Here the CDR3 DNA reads TGTGCCAGCTCCCAATGGGGAGAGACGCAGTATTTT.

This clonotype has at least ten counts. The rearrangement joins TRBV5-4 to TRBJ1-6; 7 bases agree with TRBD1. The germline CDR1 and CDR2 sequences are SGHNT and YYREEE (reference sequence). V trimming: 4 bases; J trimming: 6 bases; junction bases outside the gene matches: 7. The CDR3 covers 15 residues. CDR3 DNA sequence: TGTGCCAGCAGCCTCAACAGGGGCGTTAATTCACCCCTCCACTTT. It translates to CASSLNRGVNSPLHF. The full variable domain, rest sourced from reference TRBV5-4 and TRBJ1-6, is ETGVTQSPTHLIKTRGQQVTLRCSSQSGHNTVSWYQQALGQGPQFIFQYYREEENGRGNFPPRFSGLQFPNYSSELNVNALELDDSALYLCASSLNRGVNSPLHFGNGTRLTVT.

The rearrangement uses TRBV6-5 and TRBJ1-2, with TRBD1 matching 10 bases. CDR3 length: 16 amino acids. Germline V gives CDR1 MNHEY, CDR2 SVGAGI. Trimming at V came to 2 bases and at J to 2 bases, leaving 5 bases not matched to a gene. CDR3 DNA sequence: TGTGCCAGCAGTTACACTAGGACAGGGGGGAACTATGGCTACACCTTC. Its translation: CASSYTRTGGNYGYTF.

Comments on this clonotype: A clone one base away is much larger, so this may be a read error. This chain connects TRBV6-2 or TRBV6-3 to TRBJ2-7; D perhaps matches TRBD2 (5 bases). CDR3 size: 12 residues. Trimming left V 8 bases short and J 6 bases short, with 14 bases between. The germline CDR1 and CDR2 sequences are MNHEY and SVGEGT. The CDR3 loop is CASSRRVTEQYF. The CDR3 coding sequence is TGTGCCAGCTCGCGGCGGGTCACCGAGCAGTACTTC.

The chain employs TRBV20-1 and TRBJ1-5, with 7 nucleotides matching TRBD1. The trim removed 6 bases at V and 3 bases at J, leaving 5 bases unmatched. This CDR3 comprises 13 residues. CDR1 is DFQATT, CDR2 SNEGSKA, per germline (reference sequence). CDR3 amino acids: CSARQGYNQPQHF. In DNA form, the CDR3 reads TGCAGTGCCCGACAGGGCTACAATCAGCCCCAGCATTTT.

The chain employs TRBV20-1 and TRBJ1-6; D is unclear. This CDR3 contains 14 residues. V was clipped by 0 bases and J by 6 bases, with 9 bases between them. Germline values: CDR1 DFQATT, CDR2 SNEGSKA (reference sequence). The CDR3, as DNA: TGCAGTGCTAGAGATCGCCGGGGTAATTCACCCCTCCACTTT. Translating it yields CSARDRRGNSPLHF.

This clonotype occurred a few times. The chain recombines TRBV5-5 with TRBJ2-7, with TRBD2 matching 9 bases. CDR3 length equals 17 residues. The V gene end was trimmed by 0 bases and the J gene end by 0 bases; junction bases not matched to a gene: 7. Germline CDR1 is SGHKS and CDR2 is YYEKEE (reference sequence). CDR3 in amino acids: CASSLVLAGPSSYEQYF. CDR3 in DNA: TGTGCCAGCAGCTTGGTCCTAGCGGGACCTAGCTCCTACGAGCAGTACTTC.

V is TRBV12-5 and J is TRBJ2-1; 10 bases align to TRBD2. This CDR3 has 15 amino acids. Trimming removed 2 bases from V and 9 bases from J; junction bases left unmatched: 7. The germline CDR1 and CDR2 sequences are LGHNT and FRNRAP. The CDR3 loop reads CASGLSGRASGEQFF. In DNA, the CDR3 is TGTGCTAGTGGTTTGAGCGGGAGGGCCTCTGGTGAGCAGTTCTTC.

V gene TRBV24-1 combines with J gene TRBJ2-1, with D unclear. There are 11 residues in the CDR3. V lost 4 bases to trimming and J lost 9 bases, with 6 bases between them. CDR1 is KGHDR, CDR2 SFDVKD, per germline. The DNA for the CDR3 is TGTGCCACCAGTGAGAGGACTGAGCAGTTCTTC. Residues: CATSERTEQFF.